This TCR beta chain was identified in a study of regulatory T cells in long-lasting Graves disease. The V end lost 0 bases, the J end lost 0 bases, and 10 bases lay between the germline ends. The germline V gene encodes CDR1 LGHDT and CDR2 YNNKEL (reference sequence). The CDR3 is 16 amino acids. Regarding time point: newly diagnosed GD, antithyroid drugs for less than 3 months. RNA extracted from PBMCs served as the sequencing template. Building the TCR beta libraries relied on iRepertoire HTBI primers, and CDR3 regions underwent Arm-PCR. MiXCR, applied by TCRdb to the multiplex PCR reads, yields one record per CDR3 protein. The sample lists hundreds of thousands of distinct CDR3 sequences, about 16% occurring once. This clonotype was observed a handful of times. Its specificity is not known. Regarding the study as a whole: Having only a small sample size may have limited accuracy.

This sample was also put to use in a study of T cells in Graves' hyperthyroidism and ophthalmopathy. That paper notes: Patients showing uncontrolled infection, other autoimmune disease, pregnancy or lactation were ineligible. The diagnostic basis comprised clinical symptoms, serum thyroxine and TRAb, thyroid ultrasound and orbital computed tomography. Most clonotypes expanded in thyroid above 0.001 were likewise present in blood.

This material consisted of peripheral blood mononuclear cells (PBMCs), taken at new diagnosis, from a patient treated with antithyroid drugs. The gene calls are TRBV3-1 and TRBJ2-3; D is unresolved. This TCR was sampled from a woman aged 30 to 39 with Graves disease. The CDR3 reads CASSQDGRASTDTQYF. In DNA form, the CDR3 reads TGTGCCAGCAGCCAAGATGGTCGGGCAAGCACAGATACGCAGTATTTT.